Shown below are 24 T cell receptor beta chains from a single sample sequenced in a study of response to subunit inactivated influenza vaccine. TCRdb re-called the RT-PCR reads with MiXCR, one entry per CDR3 protein. Counted here are 500,000 to 650,000 distinct CDR3 sequences, 7.6% occurring once; the ten biggest clones make up over 10%. The material sequenced was PBMCs from blood, taken roughly 24 months after vaccination. Source of these receptors: a man aged 50 to 69 who received an inactivated influenza vaccine.

The V call is TRBV5-1, the J call TRBJ2-3; D might be TRBD1 or TRBD2, each matching 5 bases. The CDR3 totals 17 residues. Trimming cost V 5 bases and J 6 bases, with 25 bases left between them. Germline CDR1 is SGHRS and CDR2 is YFSETQ. The chain's CDR3 is CASRFLPGPPLGDTQYF. The CDR3 bases are TGCGCCAGCAGGTTCCTACCGGGACCCCCGTTAGGGGATACGCAGTATTTT.

The V gene is TRBV7-9, the J gene TRBJ1-1; 8 bases align to TRBD1. The CDR3 has 15 residues. The germline V gene has CDR1 SEHNR and CDR2 FQNEAQ (reference sequence). Trimming took 5 bases from V and 3 from J; bases not matched to a gene: 8. The CDR3 region is CASSGHRGFDTEAFF. DNA of the CDR3: TGTGCCAGCAGCGGTCACAGGGGGTTTGACACTGAAGCTTTCTTT.

This clonotype turned up a few times. The chain employs TRBV7-6 and TRBJ1-5, with no clear D. Looked up from germline, CDR1 is SGHVS and CDR2 is FNYEAQ. The CDR3 is 13 residues long. With 5 bases removed from V and 5 bases from J, the gap between germline ends came to 10 bases. CDR3 residues: CASSPHPDQPQHF. In DNA form, the CDR3 reads TGTGCCAGCAGCCCACACCCGGATCAGCCCCAGCATTTT.

The V gene is TRBV28, the J gene TRBJ2-1; TRBD2 might be the D (5 bases). Deletions cut 7 bases from V and 6 bases from J, with 16 bases between. The CDR3 has 14 amino acids. CDR1 MDHEN and CDR2 SYDVKM come from the germline V gene. CDR3 in amino acids: CASTFAMAGNEQFF. CDR3 DNA sequence: TGTGCCAGCACCTTTGCCATGGCGGGCAATGAGCAGTTCTTC.

This clonotype was detected a few times. In DNA form, the CDR3 reads TGTGCCAGCAGCTCCCGACAGTCCCAAGAGACCCAGTACTTC. Translation gives CASSSRQSQETQYF. The V call is TRBV9, the J call TRBJ2-5; D may be TRBD1 (5 bases). The CDR3 is 14 amino acids. The germline V gene has CDR1 SGDLS and CDR2 YYNGEE. V lost 4 bases and J lost 1, with 11 bases in between. The variable domain in full, with the rest retrieved from reference TRBV9 and TRBJ2-5, is DSGVTQTPKHLITATGQRVTLRCSPRSGDLSVYWYQQSLDQGLQFLIQYYNGEERAKGNILERFSAQQFPDLHSELNLSSLELGDSALYFCASSSRQSQETQYFGPGTRLLVL.

This clonotype was seen many times. The J gene is TRBJ1-2, the V gene TRBV3-1; maybe TRBD1 (5 bases). V lost 1 base to trimming and J lost 4 bases, with 7 bases between them. CDR1 and CDR2 from the germline V gene are LGHDT and YNNKEL (reference sequence). The CDR3 loop spans 13 amino acids. In DNA, the CDR3 is TGTGCCAGCAGCCAAGGGACACCCTATGGCTACACCTTC. It translates to CASSQGTPYGYTF.

This clonotype has a count of ten or more. This chain links TRBV20-1 with TRBJ1-2, with 7 bases identical to TRBD1. This CDR3 region has 14 residues. Looked up from germline, CDR1 is DFQATT and CDR2 is SNEGSKA (reference sequence). V lost 1 base to trimming and J lost 2 bases; unmatched junction nucleotides: 4. The CDR3 DNA sequence: TGCAGTGCTAGAGCCATGACAGGGAACTATGGCTACACCTTC. This gives the protein CSARAMTGNYGYTF.

The chain recombines TRBV5-1 with TRBJ2-4; TRBD2 matches at 9 bases. The CDR3 runs 16 residues. V lost 0 bases and J lost 2; bases outside the gene matches: 3. Per germline, CDR1 SGHRS and CDR2 YFSETQ. The CDR3 bases are TGCGCCAGCAGCTTGGGAGCGGGAGGATCCAAAAACATTCAGTACTTC. It encodes CASSLGAGGSKNIQYF.

J is TRBJ2-5 and V is TRBV30; 14 bases map to TRBD2. Looked up from germline, CDR1 is GTSNPN and CDR2 is SVGIG (reference sequence). V was clipped by 2 bases and J by 5 bases; unmatched bases: 1. The CDR3 length is 14 residues. The CDR3 coding sequence is TGTGCCTGGAGTTGGACTAGCGGGAGGGAGACCCAGTACTTC. This gives the protein CAWSWTSGRETQYF. The entire variable domain, with the rest obtained from reference TRBV30 and TRBJ2-5, is as follows: SQTIHQWPATLVQPVGSPLSLECTVEGTSNPNLYWYRQAAGRGLQLLFYSVGIGQISSEVPQNLSASRPQDRQFILSSKKLLLSDSGFYLCAWSWTSGRETQYFGPGTRLLVL.

The CDR3 is CASSESGTPNEKLFF. The CDR3 nucleotides read TGTGCCAGCAGTGAATCGGGGACACCTAATGAAAAACTGTTTTTT. The chain joins TRBV25-1 to TRBJ1-4, with D possibly being TRBD1 (6 bases). V shed 1 base and J shed 3 bases, with 9 bases lying between them. From germline, CDR1 is MGHDK and CDR2 SYGVNS. This CDR3 region has 15 residues. Looking up the rest from reference TRBV25-1 and TRBJ1-4 gives the full variable domain: EADIYQTPRYLVIGTGKKITLECSQTMGHDKMYWYQQDPGMELHLIHYSYGVNSTEKGDLSSESTVSRIRTEHFPLTLESARPSHTSQYLCASSESGTPNEKLFFGSGTQLSVL.

CDR3 protein: CASSQDWTHEQFF. The CDR3, as DNA: TGTGCCAGCAGCCAAGATTGGACCCATGAGCAGTTCTTC. The V and J genes are TRBV3-1 and TRBJ2-1; D is unresolved. V lost 0 bases and J lost 8, with 8 bases in between. CDR1 and CDR2 (germline): LGHDT, YNNKEL (reference sequence). The CDR3 loop spans 13 amino acids.

This clonotype turned up a few times. The chain is built from TRBV7-9 and TRBJ1-3; D is undetermined. This CDR3 region has 14 residues. Trimming took off 3 bases at V and 4 bases at J, with 10 bases between the two ends. Looked up from germline, CDR1 is SEHNR and CDR2 is FQNEAQ (reference sequence). The CDR3 loop reads CASSFSARGNTIYF. The CDR3, as DNA: TGTGCCAGCAGCTTCTCCGCGAGAGGAAACACCATATATTTT. The full variable domain, with the rest looked up from reference TRBV7-9 and TRBJ1-3, is DTGVSQNPRHKITKRGQNVTFRCDPISEHNRLYWYRQTLGQGPEFLTYFQNEAQLEKSRLLSDRFSAERPKGSFSTLEIQRTEQGDSAMYLCASSFSARGNTIYFGEGSWLTVV.

This clonotype was counted only a few times. The chain joins TRBV27 to TRBJ2-2; TRBD2 matches 7 bases. After removal of 3 bases from V and 6 bases from J, the junction contained 4 bases not matched to a gene. Germline V lookup: CDR1 MNHEY, CDR2 SMNVEV (reference sequence). This CDR3 is built from 14 residues. DNA of the CDR3: TGTGCCAGCAGTTTTGCGGGAGCTGCCGGGGAGCTGTTTTTT. It encodes CASSFAGAAGELFF.

This clonotype has a handful of counts. This rearrangement joins TRBV10-3 to TRBJ2-6, with 9 bases fitting TRBD1. V dropped 10 bases and J dropped 3; count of bases not matched to a gene: 7. Germline-derived CDR1 and CDR2 are ENHRY and SYGVKD. The CDR3 is 15 amino acids. This CDR3 is CATTDRGVGANVLTF. In DNA, the CDR3 is TGTGCCACCACGGACAGGGGAGTTGGGGCCAACGTCCTGACTTTC.

This clonotype was seen more than once but under ten times. V is TRBV6-2 or TRBV6-3 and J is TRBJ2-1; maybe TRBD2 (5 bases). Trimming took off 6 bases at V and 6 bases at J, with 18 bases between the two ends. The CDR3 length is 15 residues. Germline CDR1 is MNHEY and CDR2 is SVGEGT. CDR3 loop: CASSHRGSTGNEQFF. For the CDR3, the DNA is TGTGCCAGCAGCCACCGAGGGAGCACTGGCAATGAGCAGTTCTTC.

J is TRBJ2-3 and V is TRBV10-1, with 10 bases that match TRBD2. CDR3 size: 15 residues. V shed 5 bases and J 6 bases; nucleotides not matched to a gene: 8. Germline lookup yields CDR1 WNHNN and CDR2 SYGVQD (reference sequence). CDR3 nucleotides: TGCGCCAGCAGTCCGAGCGGGGGGGCCGGGGATACGCAGTATTTT. This translates into CASSPSGGAGDTQYF.

This clonotype has at least ten counts. CDR3 amino acids: CASTPGLSTDTQYF. The CDR3 nucleotides read TGTGCCAGCACCCCGGGACTAAGCACAGATACGCAGTATTTT. The chain combines TRBV6-2 or TRBV6-3 with TRBJ2-3; 7 bases fit TRBD2. The CDR3 totals 14 residues. Losses at the gene ends were 7 bases for V and 0 bases for J; bases not matched to a gene: 4. The germline V gene encodes CDR1 MNHEY and CDR2 SVGEGT.

There are many counts of this clonotype. As DNA, the CDR3 is TGTGCCAGCAAGCAGGGTATAGTTGAGCAGTTCTTC. It specifies CASKQGIVEQFF. The V gene is TRBV7-2, the J gene TRBJ2-1; tentative D call: TRBD1 (5 bases). CDR1 and CDR2 from the germline V gene are SGHTA and FQGNSA. The CDR3 runs 12 residues. The V end lost 7 bases, the J end lost 9 bases, and 13 bases lay between the germline ends.

This clonotype was counted a few times. The chain is built from TRBV5-1 and TRBJ2-3, with 10 nucleotides matching TRBD2. Unmatched junction bases numbered 10, after V lost 4 bases and J lost 2 bases. The CDR3 runs 17 residues. CDR1 and CDR2 from the germline V gene are SGHRS and YFSETQ. CDR3 nucleotide sequence: TGCGCCAGCAGCCCCTACCGCCTAGCGGGGGACACAGATACGCAGTATTTT. Encoded protein: CASSPYRLAGDTDTQYF.

This clonotype occurred a few times. The V call is TRBV12-3 or TRBV12-4, the J call TRBJ2-5; perhaps TRBD1 as D (8 bases). The length of the CDR3 is 15 residues. Trimming took 7 bases from V and 2 from J, leaving 17 bases between them. The CDR3 DNA reads TGTGCCAGCACCGACGGACAGGGAGGGCAAGAGACCCAGTACTTC. Translation: CASTDGQGGQETQYF.

This clonotype was seen a few times. The chain's CDR3 is CASSLGVSPEYGYTF. As DNA, the CDR3 is TGCGCCAGCAGCTTGGGTGTCTCCCCGGAATATGGCTACACCTTC. The genes are TRBV5-1 and TRBJ1-2; D gene uncertain. This CDR3 contains 15 residues. The germline CDR1 and CDR2 sequences are SGHRS and YFSETQ. Trimming took off 0 bases at V and 5 bases at J, with 14 bases between the two ends.

Concerning this clonotype: One end of the junction varies from germline; a read error may be responsible. This chain uses TRBV4-3 with TRBJ2-7, with 7 bases lining up with TRBD2. This CDR3 is 20 amino acids long. Germline V lookup: CDR1 LGHNA, CDR2 YSLEER. CDR3 in amino acids: CASSQGLLNGLERLSDEQYF. DNA for the CDR3: TGCGCCAGCAGCCAAGGCTTGTTGAACGGACTAGAGCGCCTCTCCGACGAGCAGTACTTC.

This clonotype turned up a few times. The V gene is TRBV6-2 or TRBV6-3, the J gene TRBJ2-1, with D unresolved. Germline V gene lookup returns CDR1 MNHEY and CDR2 SVGEGT. CDR3 length equals 11 residues. V dropped 7 bases and J dropped 7 bases, with 8 bases sitting between them. The CDR3 loop is CASTNGNEQFF. The CDR3 DNA reads TGTGCCAGCACCAACGGGAATGAGCAGTTCTTC.

The chain couples TRBV7-9 to TRBJ1-1; maybe TRBD1 (6 bases). The germline gives CDR1 SEHNR, CDR2 FQNEAQ (reference sequence). This CDR3 has 14 amino acids. The ends were cut back, 7 bases at V and 1 base at J, with 13 bases in the middle. The CDR3 DNA sequence: TGTGCCAGCACCCCGGACAGAGAGAACACTGAAGCTTTCTTT. This translates into CASTPDRENTEAFF.